Below are 18 T cell receptor beta chains sequenced from a single sample in a study of blood T cell repertoires in COVID-19. TCRdb's copy holds only in-frame clones and misses some; the assay was immunoSEQ multiplex PCR. Found here are hundreds of thousands of clones, more than 85% of them singletons; the top ten hold 4.1%. The sample comprised PBMCs or T cells enriched from blood (not recorded which). The receptors originated from a woman aged 30 to 39 who had recovered from COVID-19.

The CDR3 bases are TGTGCCAGCAGCGCCCGAGGCAGGGGGCTCTACTATGGCTACACCTTC. Its protein is CASSARGRGLYYGYTF. The V call is TRBV11-2, the J call TRBJ1-2, with 8 bases aligning to TRBD1. This CDR3 is built from 16 residues. CDR1 SGHAT and CDR2 FQNNGV come from the germline V gene. V was clipped by 5 bases and J by 3 bases; unmatched bases: 11.

This clone was seen only a few times. The gene calls are TRBV5-1 and TRBJ2-1, with TRBD2 identical over 12 bases. This CDR3 contains 17 residues. Germline V gene sequence: CDR1 SGHRS, CDR2 YFSETQ. Unmatched junction bases numbered 12, after V lost 2 bases and J lost 9 bases. CDR3 nucleotides: TGCGCCAGCAGCTTACAGTCGGGAACTAGCGGGAGGACTGAGCAGTTCTTC. Amino acids: CASSLQSGTSGRTEQFF.

The J gene is TRBJ2-1, the V gene TRBV2, with D perhaps matching TRBD1 (6 bases). The ends were cut back, 3 bases at V and 6 bases at J, with 12 bases in the middle. The CDR3 extends over 14 amino acids. Germline V gene data show CDR1 as SNHLY and CDR2 as FYNNEI. In DNA, the CDR3 is TGTGCCAGCAGTGATAACAGGGTAGGCAATGAGCAGTTCTTC. Amino acids: CASSDNRVGNEQFF.

The gene calls are TRBV28 and TRBJ2-3; 10 bases map to TRBD2. This CDR3 is built from 15 residues. Germline V lookup: CDR1 MDHEN, CDR2 SYDVKM. V lost 5 bases to trimming and J lost 1 base; unmatched junction nucleotides: 3. The CDR3 sequence: CASSPGTSGTDTQYF. The CDR3, as DNA: TGTGCCAGCAGTCCCGGGACTAGCGGCACAGATACGCAGTATTTT. The whole variable domain, filled in from reference TRBV28 and TRBJ2-3, reads DVKVTQSSRYLVKRTGEKVFLECVQDMDHENMFWYRQDPGLGLRLIYFSYDVKMKEKGDIPEGYSVSREKKERFSLILESASTNQTSMYLCASSPGTSGTDTQYFGPGTRLTVL.

The CDR3 sequence: CASSQDRGRERETQYF. The CDR3 coding sequence is TGCGCCAGCAGCCAAGATAGAGGGCGGGAGCGGGAGACCCAGTACTTC. The rearrangement uses TRBV4-3 and TRBJ2-5, with 7 bases fitting TRBD2. The CDR3 sequence is 16 residues long. V was pared by 0 bases and J by 5 bases, with 9 bases of the junction left unmatched. From germline, CDR1 is LGHNA and CDR2 YSLEER.

The chain is built from TRBV5-6 and TRBJ1-2; TRBD1 matches 9 bases. The J segment lost 8 bases and the V segment lost 4 bases, leaving 6 bases of the junction unmatched. CDR3 length equals 13 residues. The germline CDR1 and CDR2 sequences are SGHDT and YYEEEE. The CDR3 DNA follows: TGTGCCAGCAGCCGGGACAGGGCCAAGGGCTACACCTTC. Protein product: CASSRDRAKGYTF.

The CDR3 spells CASTPGTGNSGANVLTF. CDR3 DNA sequence: TGCGCCAGCACCCCCGGGACAGGGAACTCTGGGGCCAACGTCCTGACTTTC. The rearrangement joins TRBV10-1 to TRBJ2-6, with TRBD1 matching over 9 bases. V lost 7 bases, J lost 0 bases, and 7 bases stayed unmatched. Germline CDR1 reads WNHNN; CDR2 reads SYGVQD (reference sequence). CDR3 size: 17 residues.

The chain links TRBV10-3 to TRBJ1-4; D is undetermined. CDR3 length equals 14 residues. Trimming stripped 3 bases from V and 4 bases from J, with 9 bases between. CDR1 and CDR2 from the germline V gene are ENHRY and SYGVKD. Here the CDR3 reads CAISEWANNEKLFF. The CDR3 nucleotides are TGTGCCATCAGTGAATGGGCTAATAATGAAAAACTGTTTTTT.

This chain uses TRBV9 with TRBJ2-1; D is perhaps TRBD2 (6 bases). Germline loops: CDR1 SGDLS, CDR2 YYNGEE. The CDR3 is 16 amino acids. Trimming took off 1 base at V and 3 bases at J, with 14 bases between the two ends. The CDR3 DNA reads as TGTGCCAGCAGCGTATTGGGTAGCGGACTCTACAATGAGCAGTTCTTC. Protein product: CASSVLGSGLYNEQFF.

The rearrangement joins TRBV28 to TRBJ1-4; 8 bases fit TRBD1. V lost 5 bases and J lost 1; bases outside the gene matches: 6. Germline CDR1 and CDR2: MDHEN and SYDVKM. This CDR3 contains 16 residues. CDR3 protein: CASSETGVVTNEKLFF. CDR3 in DNA: TGTGCCAGCAGTGAGACAGGGGTGGTAACTAATGAAAAACTGTTTTTT. The whole variable domain, remainder taken from reference TRBV28 and TRBJ1-4, is DVKVTQSSRYLVKRTGEKVFLECVQDMDHENMFWYRQDPGLGLRLIYFSYDVKMKEKGDIPEGYSVSREKKERFSLILESASTNQTSMYLCASSETGVVTNEKLFFGSGTQLSVL.

This clone was counted once. This chain connects TRBV30 to TRBJ2-5, with TRBD2 identical over 10 bases. CDR3 length: 14 residues. Germline CDR1 GTSNPN, CDR2 SVGIG (reference sequence). The V and J ends lost 3 bases and 2 bases, in that order; junction bases with no gene match: 3. In DNA, the CDR3 is TGTGCCTGGAGGCTTAGCGGGGGGCAAGAGACCCAGTACTTC. Its translation is CAWRLSGGQETQYF.

The chain uses TRBV4-3 and TRBJ2-3, with TRBD2 identical over 10 bases. The CDR3 runs to 18 residues. The junction had 15 bases not matched to a gene; V was cut back by 4 bases and J by 5 bases. Per the germline V gene, CDR1 is LGHNA and CDR2 is YSLEER. In nucleotides, the CDR3 is TGCGCCAGCAGCCCAAAGCGGCTAGCGGGAGCGAGGGGAGATACGCAGTATTTT. This sequence encodes CASSPKRLAGARGDTQYF.

This chain links TRBV6-6 with TRBJ1-1; D is undetermined. Germline V gives CDR1 MNHNY, CDR2 SVGAGI (reference sequence). The CDR3 has 11 residues. The ends were cut back, 10 bases at V and 4 bases at J, with 10 bases in the middle. CDR3 sequence (DNA): TGTGCCACCACCATCGGCACTGAAGCTTTCTTT. Amino acids: CATTIGTEAFF.

J is TRBJ1-4 and V is TRBV28; the match to TRBD1 covers 9 bases. This CDR3 has 14 residues. In germline, CDR1 is MDHEN, CDR2 SYDVKM. The ends lost 4 bases at V and 7 bases at J; junction bases unmatched: 4. The CDR3 is CASSYRGRLEKLFF. CDR3 coding DNA: TGTGCCAGCAGTTACAGGGGGCGTCTTGAAAAACTGTTTTTT.

This clone was picked up a small number of times. This chain joins TRBV10-3 and TRBJ2-7; TRBD1 aligns across 7 bases. V trimming: 3 bases; J trimming: 5 bases; junction bases outside the gene matches: 7. The CDR3 contains 14 residues. Germline CDR1 and CDR2: ENHRY and SYGVKD. CDR3 DNA: TGTGCCATCAGTGAAACAGGGGTTAGGGACGAGCAGTACTTC. Translated: CAISETGVRDEQYF.

The V and J genes are TRBV5-1 and TRBJ1-1, with D unresolved. The V end lost 2 bases, the J end lost 3 bases, and 8 bases lay between the germline ends. Germline CDR1 reads SGHRS; CDR2 reads YFSETQ. This CDR3 comprises 13 residues. The CDR3 sequence: CASSLNQDTEAFF. The CDR3 DNA reads as TGCGCCAGCAGCTTAAATCAGGACACTGAAGCTTTCTTT.

This clone was seen a few times. The gene calls are TRBV9 and TRBJ2-1; perhaps TRBD1 as D (6 bases). Trimming took 4 bases from V and 7 from J, leaving 15 bases between them. CDR1 and CDR2 (germline): SGDLS, YYNGEE. This CDR3 is 14 amino acids long. The CDR3 loop is CASSLPSGHNEQFF. The CDR3 DNA is TGTGCCAGCAGCCTTCCCTCGGGACATAATGAGCAGTTCTTC.

J is TRBJ2-3 and V is TRBV5-4; TRBD1 is a possible D gene (6 bases). The CDR3 spans 15 residues. Germline V gene data show CDR1 as SGHNT and CDR2 as YYREEE (reference sequence). V was pared by 0 bases and J by 7 bases, with 15 bases between. CDR3 in DNA: TGTGCCAGCAGCTTGGGGGGGCAGGGTAGTTATACGCAGTATTTT. Translation gives CASSLGGQGSYTQYF.